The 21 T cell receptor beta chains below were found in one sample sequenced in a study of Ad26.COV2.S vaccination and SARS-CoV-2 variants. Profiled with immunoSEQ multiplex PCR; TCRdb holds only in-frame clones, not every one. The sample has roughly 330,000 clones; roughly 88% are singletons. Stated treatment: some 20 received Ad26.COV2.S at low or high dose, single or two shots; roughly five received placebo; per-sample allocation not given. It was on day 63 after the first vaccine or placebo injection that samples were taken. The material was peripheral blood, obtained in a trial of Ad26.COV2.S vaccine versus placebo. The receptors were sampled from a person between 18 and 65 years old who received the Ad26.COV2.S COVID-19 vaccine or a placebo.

The CDR3 DNA follows: TGTGCCAGCAGTTACGGGGGGGGCCGGGCCCAGTACTTC. Protein product: CASSYGGGRAQYF. The rearrangement links TRBV6-5 to TRBJ2-5; possibly TRBD2 for D (7 bases). The CDR3 loop spans 13 amino acids. Germline V gene sequence: CDR1 MNHEY, CDR2 SVGAGI. The V end lost 2 bases, the J end lost 9 bases, and 13 bases lay between the germline ends.

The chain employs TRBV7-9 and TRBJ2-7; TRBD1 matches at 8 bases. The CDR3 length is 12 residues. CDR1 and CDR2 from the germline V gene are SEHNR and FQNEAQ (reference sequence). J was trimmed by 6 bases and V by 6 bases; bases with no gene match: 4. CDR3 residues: CASRRQGSEQYV. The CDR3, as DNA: TGTGCCAGCAGACGACAGGGGAGCGAGCAGTACGTC.

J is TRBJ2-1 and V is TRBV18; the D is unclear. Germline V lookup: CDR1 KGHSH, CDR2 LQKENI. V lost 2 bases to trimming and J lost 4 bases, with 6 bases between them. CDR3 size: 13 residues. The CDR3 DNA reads TGTGCCAGCTCACCATGGGGATACAATGAGCAGTTCTTC. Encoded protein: CASSPWGYNEQFF.

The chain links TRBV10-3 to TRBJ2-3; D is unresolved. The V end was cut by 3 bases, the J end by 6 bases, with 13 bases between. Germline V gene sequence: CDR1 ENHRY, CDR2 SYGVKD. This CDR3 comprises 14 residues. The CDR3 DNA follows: TGTGCCATCAGTGATCTCGAATTACGGGATACGCAGTATTTT. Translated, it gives CAISDLELRDTQYF.

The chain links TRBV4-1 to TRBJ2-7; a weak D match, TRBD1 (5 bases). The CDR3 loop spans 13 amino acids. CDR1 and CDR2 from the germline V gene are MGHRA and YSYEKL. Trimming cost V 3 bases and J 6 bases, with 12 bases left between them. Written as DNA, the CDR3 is TGCGCCAGCAGCCATCTTACAGGAAGCGAGCAGTACTTC. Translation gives CASSHLTGSEQYF.

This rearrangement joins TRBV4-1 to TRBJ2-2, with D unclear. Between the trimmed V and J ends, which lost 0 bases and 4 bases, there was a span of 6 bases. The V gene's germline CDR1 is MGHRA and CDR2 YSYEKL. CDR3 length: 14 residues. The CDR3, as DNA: TGCGCCAGCAGCCAAGATCAATTCACCGGGGAGCTGTTTTTT. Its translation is CASSQDQFTGELFF.

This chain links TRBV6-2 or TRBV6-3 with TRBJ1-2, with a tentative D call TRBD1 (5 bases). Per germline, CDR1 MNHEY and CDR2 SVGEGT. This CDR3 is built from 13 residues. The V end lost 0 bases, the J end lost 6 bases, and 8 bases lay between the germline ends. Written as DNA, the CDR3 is TGTGCCAGCAGTTACTCGTCAGGGAATGGCTACACCTTC. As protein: CASSYSSGNGYTF.

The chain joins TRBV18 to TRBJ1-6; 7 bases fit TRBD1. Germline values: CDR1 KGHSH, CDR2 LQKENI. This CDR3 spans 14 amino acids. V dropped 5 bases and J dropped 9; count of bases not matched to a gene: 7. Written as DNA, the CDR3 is TGTGCCAGCTCATCAAGACAGGGTACTTCACCCCTCCACTTT. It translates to CASSSRQGTSPLHF.

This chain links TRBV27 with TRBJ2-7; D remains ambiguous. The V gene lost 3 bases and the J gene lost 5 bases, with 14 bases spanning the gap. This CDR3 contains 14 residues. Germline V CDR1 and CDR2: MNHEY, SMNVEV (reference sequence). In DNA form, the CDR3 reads TGTGCCAGCAGTTTTCAGCATTCCGTAGACGAGCAGTACTTC. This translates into CASSFQHSVDEQYF.

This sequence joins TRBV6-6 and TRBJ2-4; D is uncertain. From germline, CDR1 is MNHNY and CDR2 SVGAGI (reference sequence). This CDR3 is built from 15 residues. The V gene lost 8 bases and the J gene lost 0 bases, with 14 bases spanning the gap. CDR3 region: CASAQPGLAKNIQYF. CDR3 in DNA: TGTGCCAGCGCCCAACCCGGTCTAGCCAAAAACATTCAGTACTTC.

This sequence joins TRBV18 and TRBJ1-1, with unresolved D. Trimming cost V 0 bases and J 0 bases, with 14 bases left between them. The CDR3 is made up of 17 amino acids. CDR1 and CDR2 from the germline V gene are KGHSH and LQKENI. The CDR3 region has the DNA TGTGCCAGCTCACCACCGGGCAGCCAATTCATGAACACTGAAGCTTTCTTT. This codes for CASSPPGSQFMNTEAFF.

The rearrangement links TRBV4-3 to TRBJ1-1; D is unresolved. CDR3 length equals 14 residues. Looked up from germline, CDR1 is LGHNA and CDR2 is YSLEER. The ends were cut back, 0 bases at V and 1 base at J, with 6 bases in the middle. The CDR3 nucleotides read TGCGCCAGCAGCCAAGAGCACAGGAACACTGAAGCTTTCTTT. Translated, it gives CASSQEHRNTEAFF.

CDR3: CASSRPGTYGYTF. The DNA for the CDR3 is TGTGCCAGCAGCCGACCAGGGACCTATGGCTACACCTTC. The chain joins TRBV5-4 to TRBJ1-2; perhaps TRBD1 as D (5 bases). Trimming removed 4 bases at V and 4 bases at J, with 11 bases between. Germline lookup yields CDR1 SGHNT and CDR2 YYREEE (reference sequence). CDR3 length: 13 amino acids. Looking up the rest from reference TRBV5-4 and TRBJ1-2 gives the full variable domain: ETGVTQSPTHLIKTRGQQVTLRCSSQSGHNTVSWYQQALGQGPQFIFQYYREEENGRGNFPPRFSGLQFPNYSSELNVNALELDDSALYLCASSRPGTYGYTFGSGTRLTVV.

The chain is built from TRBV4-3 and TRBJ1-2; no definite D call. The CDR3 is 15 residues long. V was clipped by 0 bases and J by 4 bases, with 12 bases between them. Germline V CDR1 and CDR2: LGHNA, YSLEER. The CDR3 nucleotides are TGCGCCAGCAGCCAAGAGGCTCCGGAAGGCTATGGCTACACCTTC. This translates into CASSQEAPEGYGYTF.

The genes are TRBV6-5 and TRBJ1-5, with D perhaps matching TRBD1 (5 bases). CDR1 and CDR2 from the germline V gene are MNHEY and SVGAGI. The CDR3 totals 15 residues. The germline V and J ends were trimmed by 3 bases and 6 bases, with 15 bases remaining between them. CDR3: CASSYRAGGSQPQHF. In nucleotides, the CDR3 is TGTGCCAGCAGTTATAGGGCGGGGGGGAGTCAGCCCCAGCATTTT.

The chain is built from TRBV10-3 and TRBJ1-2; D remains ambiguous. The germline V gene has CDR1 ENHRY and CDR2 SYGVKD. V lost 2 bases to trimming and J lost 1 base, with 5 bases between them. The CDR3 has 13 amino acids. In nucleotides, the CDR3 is TGTGCCATCAGTGAGAGACTTAACTATGGCTACACCTTC. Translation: CAISERLNYGYTF.

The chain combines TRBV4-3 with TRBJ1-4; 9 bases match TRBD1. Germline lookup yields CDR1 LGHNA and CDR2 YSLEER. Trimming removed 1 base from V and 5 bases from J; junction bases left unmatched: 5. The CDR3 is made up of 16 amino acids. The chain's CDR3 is CASSQGTGAGNEKLFF. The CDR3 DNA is TGCGCCAGCAGCCAAGGGACAGGGGCCGGAAATGAAAAACTGTTTTTT.

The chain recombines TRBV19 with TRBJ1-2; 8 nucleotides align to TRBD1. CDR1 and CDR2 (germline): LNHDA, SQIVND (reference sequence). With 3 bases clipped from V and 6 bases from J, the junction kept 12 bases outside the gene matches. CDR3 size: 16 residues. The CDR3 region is CASSISLRQGWNGYTF. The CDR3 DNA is TGTGCCAGTAGTATCTCCCTTCGACAGGGGTGGAATGGCTACACCTTC. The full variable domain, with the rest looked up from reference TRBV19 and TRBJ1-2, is DGGITQSPKYLFRKEGQNVTLSCEQNLNHDAMYWYRQDPGQGLRLIYYSQIVNDFQKGDIAEGYSVSREKKESFPLTVTSAQKNPTAFYLCASSISLRQGWNGYTFGSGTRLTVV.

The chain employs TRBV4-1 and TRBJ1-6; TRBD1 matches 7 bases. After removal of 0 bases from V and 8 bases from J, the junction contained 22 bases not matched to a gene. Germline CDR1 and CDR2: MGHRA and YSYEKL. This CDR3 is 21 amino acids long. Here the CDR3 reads CASSQEESETGPHRSDSPLHF. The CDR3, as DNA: TGCGCCAGCAGCCAAGAAGAATCCGAGACAGGGCCCCACAGGTCGGATTCACCCCTCCACTTT.

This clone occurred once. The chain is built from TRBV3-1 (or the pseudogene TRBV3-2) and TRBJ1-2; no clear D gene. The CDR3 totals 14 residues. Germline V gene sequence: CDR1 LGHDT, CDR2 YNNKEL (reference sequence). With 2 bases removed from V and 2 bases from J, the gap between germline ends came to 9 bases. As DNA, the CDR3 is TGTGCCAGCAGCCAATTCACATTCAACTATGGCTACACCTTC. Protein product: CASSQFTFNYGYTF.

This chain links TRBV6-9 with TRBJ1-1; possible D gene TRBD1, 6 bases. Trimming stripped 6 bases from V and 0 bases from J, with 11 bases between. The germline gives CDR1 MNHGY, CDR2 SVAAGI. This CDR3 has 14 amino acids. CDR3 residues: CASRQGPMNTEAFF. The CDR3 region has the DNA TGTGCCAGCAGGCAGGGGCCGATGAACACTGAAGCTTTCTTT.